The 30 T cell receptor beta chains listed next were all sequenced from one sample in a study of blood T cell repertoires in COVID-19. The assay was immunoSEQ multiplex PCR, and TCRdb's table has in-frame clones only and misses some. The repertoire holds hundreds of thousands of clones, with approximately 83% as singletons. What was sequenced was peripheral blood. These receptors originate from a woman under 40 who had recovered from COVID-19.

The V gene is TRBV3-1 (or the pseudogene TRBV3-2), the J gene TRBJ1-3; D gene ambiguous. From germline, CDR1 is LGHDT and CDR2 YNNKEL (reference sequence). V lost 2 bases and J lost 7, with 6 bases in between. The CDR3 consists of 12 residues. CDR3 sequence: CASSQTGNTIYF. The CDR3 DNA reads as TGTGCCAGCAGCCAAACGGGGAACACCATATATTTT.

V is TRBV11-2 and J is TRBJ2-7; TRBD2 is a possible D gene (5 bases). The CDR3 has 14 amino acids. The germline gives CDR1 SGHAT, CDR2 FQNNGV. With 4 bases removed from V and 2 bases from J, the gap between germline ends came to 12 bases. The CDR3, as DNA: TGTGCCAGCAGCTCCACCGAGGGCCCCTACGAGCAGTACTTC. Encoded protein: CASSSTEGPYEQYF. Complete variable domain (other parts from reference TRBV11-2 and TRBJ2-7): EAGVAQSPRYKIIEKRQSVAFWCNPISGHATLYWYQQILGQGPKLLIQFQNNGVVDDSQLPKDRFSAERLKGVDSTLKIQPAKLEDSAVYLCASSSTEGPYEQYFGPGTRLTVT.

The chain couples TRBV29-1 to TRBJ1-2; D gene unclear. The V and J ends lost 3 bases and 4 bases respectively, with 15 bases between them. Germline CDR1 is SQVTM and CDR2 is ANQGSEA. The CDR3 is 14 amino acids. The CDR3 spells CSVEVAFGTYGYTF. In nucleotides, the CDR3 is TGCAGCGTTGAGGTCGCCTTTGGCACCTATGGCTACACCTTC. Full variable domain (rest looked up from reference TRBV29-1 and TRBJ1-2): SAVISQKPSRDICQRGTSLTIQCQVDSQVTMMFWYRQQPGQSLTLIATANQGSEATYESGFVIDKFPISRPNLTFSTLTVSNMSPEDSSIYLCSVEVAFGTYGYTFGSGTRLTVV.

The V gene is TRBV3-1 (or the pseudogene TRBV3-2), the J gene TRBJ1-4; 10 bases are shared with TRBD1. Losses at the gene ends were 4 bases for V and 7 bases for J; bases not matched to a gene: 3. There are 14 residues in the CDR3. Per the germline V gene, CDR1 is LGHDT and CDR2 is YNNKEL (reference sequence). CDR3 in amino acids: CASSRQGAGEKLFF. In nucleotides, the CDR3 is TGTGCCAGCAGCCGACAGGGGGCAGGTGAAAAACTGTTTTTT.

The rearrangement links TRBV2 to TRBJ1-6, with D possibly TRBD1 on 5 matching bases. Germline V gives CDR1 SNHLY, CDR2 FYNNEI. The CDR3 spans 17 residues. V shed 3 bases and J shed 10 bases, with 22 bases lying between them. CDR3 nucleotide sequence: TGTGCCAGCAGTGACCCCAGGGAAAGGCTCCAAGGCTCACCCCTCCACTTT. Translating it yields CASSDPRERLQGSPLHF.

This clone is a singleton in its sample. The chain combines TRBV7-2 with TRBJ2-2; 13 positions agree with TRBD2. V trimming: 5 bases; J trimming: 8 bases; junction bases outside the gene matches: 5. This CDR3 comprises 15 residues. Germline V gives CDR1 SGHTA, CDR2 FQGNSA. The CDR3 nucleotides are TGTGCCAGCAGCCCGTGGACTAGCGGGAGAGGGGAGCTGTTTTTT. Translation: CASSPWTSGRGELFF.

CDR3 coding DNA: TGTGCCAGCAGTTTCAGGCAGGGCGTTCAGCCCCAGCATTTT. Residues: CASSFRQGVQPQHF. The rearrangement joins TRBV28 to TRBJ1-5; a possible D gene is TRBD1 (5 bases). The CDR3 is 14 residues long. Germline values: CDR1 MDHEN, CDR2 SYDVKM. V gave up 3 bases and J gave up 6 bases, with 12 bases separating them.

J is TRBJ1-1 and V is TRBV25-1, with D tentatively TRBD1 (6 bases). Looked up from germline, CDR1 is MGHDK and CDR2 is SYGVNS. V lost 8 bases and J 12 bases, leaving 22 bases between the germline ends. CDR3 length: 13 amino acids. DNA of the CDR3: TGTGCCAGCCAAAGGGGGAACAGTCTTCTGACTTTCTTT. Amino acid sequence: CASQRGNSLLTFF. The entire variable domain, with the rest obtained from reference TRBV25-1 and TRBJ1-1, is as follows: EADIYQTPRYLVIGTGKKITLECSQTMGHDKMYWYQQDPGMELHLIHYSYGVNSTEKGDLSSESTVSRIRTEHFPLTLESARPSHTSQYLCASQRGNSLLTFFGQGTRLTVV.

The rearrangement joins TRBV6-5 to TRBJ1-3; possible D gene TRBD1, 5 bases. This CDR3 is 13 amino acids long. Per the germline V gene, CDR1 is MNHEY and CDR2 is SVGAGI. V lost 8 bases and J 6 bases, leaving 14 bases between the germline ends. The CDR3 reads CASWGVLVNTIYF. As DNA, the CDR3 is TGTGCCAGCTGGGGGGTTTTGGTAAACACCATATATTTT.

The count of this clone is one. The chain joins TRBV28 to TRBJ2-3; 8 bases line up with TRBD1. J lost 3 bases, V lost 5 bases, and 7 bases had no gene match. CDR1 and CDR2 from the germline V gene are MDHEN and SYDVKM. This CDR3 spans 15 amino acids. The CDR3 DNA follows: TGTGCCAGCAGTACGAGGACAGGGATAACAGATACGCAGTATTTT. It yields the protein CASSTRTGITDTQYF.

The V and J genes are TRBV11-1 and TRBJ1-1; tentative D call: TRBD1 (6 bases). From germline, CDR1 is SGHAT and CDR2 FQDESV (reference sequence). Trimming removed 2 bases from V and 4 bases from J, with 8 bases in between. This CDR3 spans 13 amino acids. As DNA, the CDR3 is TGTGCCAGCAGCTTACAGGGGACCACTGAAGCTTTCTTT. This translates into CASSLQGTTEAFF.

The gene calls are TRBV6-5 and TRBJ2-3, with 7 bases that match TRBD1. Losses at the gene ends were 6 bases for V and 12 bases for J; bases not matched to a gene: 15. The CDR3 loop spans 14 amino acids. The V gene's germline CDR1 is MNHEY and CDR2 SVGAGI. The CDR3 here is CASRGPRGQQYQYF. The CDR3 DNA sequence: TGTGCCAGCAGGGGACCTAGGGGGCAACAGTATCAGTATTTT.

This chain joins TRBV6-5 and TRBJ2-1; D unresolved. V lost 6 bases and J lost 6, with 6 bases in between. The CDR3 is 11 residues long. CDR1 is MNHEY, CDR2 SVGAGI, per germline. CDR3 DNA: TGTGCCAGCAGGTCCCTCAATGAGCAGTTCTTC. It yields the protein CASRSLNEQFF.

V usage is TRBV6-5 and J usage is TRBJ2-7; perhaps TRBD1 as D (6 bases). V dropped 2 bases and J dropped 2 bases, with 13 bases sitting between them. This CDR3 has 15 residues. Per germline, CDR1 MNHEY and CDR2 SVGAGI. The CDR3 DNA sequence: TGTGCCAGCAGTTACCCAAGAGGGGGAACCTACGAGCAGTACTTC. As protein: CASSYPRGGTYEQYF.

This chain connects TRBV6-5 to TRBJ2-1; unclear D gene. The V gene's germline CDR1 is MNHEY and CDR2 SVGAGI. The CDR3 contains 14 residues. V lost 8 bases to trimming and J lost 8 bases, with 19 bases between them. CDR3 DNA: TGTGCCAGCCGCGTCATTCTTCCTGCCGATGAGCAGTTCTTC. It is translated as CASRVILPADEQFF.

V is TRBV19 and J is TRBJ2-2, with a possible D match to TRBD1 (6 bases). Germline V lookup: CDR1 LNHDA, CDR2 SQIVND (reference sequence). Trimming removed 5 bases from V and 3 bases from J, with 13 bases in between. The CDR3 extends over 15 amino acids. The CDR3, as DNA: TGTGCCAGTAGTGATACAGGGTACGACACCGGGGAGCTGTTTTTT. This translates into CASSDTGYDTGELFF.

The chain links TRBV6-4 to TRBJ1-5; D gene ambiguous. This CDR3 comprises 14 residues. With 4 bases removed from V and 6 bases from J, the gap between germline ends came to 13 bases. CDR1 and CDR2 (germline): MRHNA, SNTAGT. CDR3 nucleotides: TGTGCCAGCAGTGCTTCTGGAGAGACTCAGCCCCAGCATTTT. Protein sequence: CASSASGETQPQHF.

The rearrangement uses TRBV6-6 and TRBJ2-5, with 11 bases aligning to TRBD2. The CDR3 contains 16 residues. J lost 6 bases, V lost 4 bases, and 10 bases had no gene match. Germline V gene data show CDR1 as MNHNY and CDR2 as SVGAGI (reference sequence). The CDR3 loop is CASSFLAGGPAKTQYF. Here the CDR3 DNA reads TGTGCCAGCAGTTTCTTAGCGGGGGGGCCGGCGAAGACCCAGTACTTC.

Comment on this clone: The sample holds other DNA sequences that translate to the same CDR3. The chain uses TRBV19 and TRBJ2-2, with D perhaps TRBD2 (6 bases). Germline CDR1 LNHDA, CDR2 SQIVND (reference sequence). V shed 1 base and J shed 5 bases, with 11 bases lying between them. The CDR3 is 15 residues long. The CDR3 reads CASSIGTGATGELFF. The CDR3 coding sequence is TGTGCCAGTAGTATAGGAACGGGAGCGACCGGGGAGCTGTTTTTT. Combining the CDR3 with reference TRBV19 and TRBJ2-2 gives the whole variable domain DGGITQSPKYLFRKEGQNVTLSCEQNLNHDAMYWYRQDPGQGLRLIYYSQIVNDFQKGDIAEGYSVSREKKESFPLTVTSAQKNPTAFYLCASSIGTGATGELFFGEGSRLTVL.

Here the CDR3 reads CASSQVAVTGAETQYF. DNA of the CDR3: TGCGCCAGCAGCCAAGTTGCTGTGACAGGAGCGGAGACCCAGTACTTC. The chain links TRBV4-1 to TRBJ2-5; tentatively, D is TRBD1 (6 bases). CDR3 size: 16 residues. The germline V gene has CDR1 MGHRA and CDR2 YSYEKL. V lost 1 base and J lost 5, with 17 bases in between.

The chain employs TRBV7-9 and TRBJ1-2, with 7 bases identical to TRBD1. The CDR3 is 13 amino acids. The V segment lost 6 bases and the J segment 6 bases; nucleotides outside the gene matches: 7. Germline V gives CDR1 SEHNR, CDR2 FQNEAQ (reference sequence). The CDR3 DNA is TGTGCCAGCAGGGCGACAGGGTCTCATGGCTACACCTTC. Amino acid sequence: CASRATGSHGYTF.

The chain employs TRBV5-6 and TRBJ2-2, with D hard to call. The germline V and J ends were trimmed by 1 base and 7 bases, with 5 bases remaining between them. CDR3 length: 12 amino acids. The germline V gene has CDR1 SGHDT and CDR2 YYEEEE. DNA for the CDR3: TGTGCCAGCAGCTTGACGGTCGGGGAGCTGTTTTTT. Encoded protein: CASSLTVGELFF.

CDR3 sequence: CASSQELARYEQYF. The CDR3 bases are TGCGCCAGCAGCCAAGAACTAGCTCGCTACGAGCAGTACTTC. J is TRBJ2-7 and V is TRBV4-3, with a possible D match to TRBD2 (6 bases). The germline gives CDR1 LGHNA, CDR2 YSLEER. Trimming pared 0 bases from V and 3 bases from J, leaving 9 bases between. This CDR3 comprises 14 residues.

The rearrangement links TRBV4-3 to TRBJ2-2; tentatively, D is TRBD1 (7 bases). This CDR3 has 14 amino acids. CDR1 is LGHNA, CDR2 YSLEER, per germline. Deletions cut 6 bases from V and 3 bases from J, with 11 bases between. CDR3: CASREGAHTGELFF. The CDR3 DNA reads TGCGCCAGCAGGGAGGGGGCCCACACCGGGGAGCTGTTTTTT.

The chain uses TRBV5-1 and TRBJ1-4; D may be TRBD1 (5 bases). The V end was cut by 6 bases, the J end by 7 bases, with 19 bases between. The length of the CDR3 is 15 residues. The germline gives CDR1 SGHRS, CDR2 YFSETQ. The CDR3 DNA follows: TGCGCCAGCATGGTCCAGGGCCAACGAGGTGAAAAACTGTTTTTT. Amino acids: CASMVQGQRGEKLFF.

The chain couples TRBV21-1 to TRBJ2-7; the D call in the table, TRBD2, was not verified against the DNA. TRBV21-1 is a listed pseudogene. The CDR3 sequence is 14 residues long. The CDR3 DNA reads as TGTGCCAGCAGCAAGAACCCAGACTCGCTTGAGCAGTACTTC. It yields the protein CASSKNPDSLEQYF.

The J gene is TRBJ1-1, the V gene TRBV7-2; perhaps TRBD1 as D (6 bases). V was clipped by 5 bases and J by 5 bases, with 15 bases between them. The CDR3 sequence is 14 residues long. The V gene's germline CDR1 is SGHTA and CDR2 FQGNSA. CDR3 amino acids: CASSQTTGRTEAFF. The CDR3 DNA follows: TGTGCCAGCAGCCAAACTACAGGGAGAACTGAAGCTTTCTTT.

The rearrangement uses TRBV7-2 and TRBJ2-5, with 7 bases fitting TRBD2. The V gene end was trimmed by 4 bases and the J gene end by 4 bases; junction bases not matched to a gene: 6. The CDR3 totals 14 residues. Germline lookup yields CDR1 SGHTA and CDR2 FQGNSA. The CDR3 DNA reads as TGTGCCAGCAGCTCTGGACTAGGACTAGAGACCCAGTACTTC. This gives the protein CASSSGLGLETQYF.

This clone has only a few counts. This chain connects TRBV9 to TRBJ1-1; D is unclear. This CDR3 has 15 residues. V was pared by 4 bases and J by 6 bases, with 19 bases between. CDR1 is SGDLS, CDR2 YYNGEE, per germline. CDR3 protein: CASSRQAGVSSEAFF. The CDR3 coding sequence is TGTGCCAGCAGCCGTCAGGCGGGAGTCTCTTCTGAAGCTTTCTTT.

The chain combines TRBV5-1 with TRBJ2-5; 9 bases agree with TRBD2. The CDR3 is made up of 16 amino acids. Germline V gives CDR1 SGHRS, CDR2 YFSETQ. Trimming at V came to 0 bases and at J to 4 bases, leaving 7 bases not matched to a gene. CDR3 loop: CASSLGVAGVLETQYF. The DNA of the CDR3 is TGCGCCAGCAGCTTGGGGGTAGCGGGAGTGTTAGAGACCCAGTACTTC.